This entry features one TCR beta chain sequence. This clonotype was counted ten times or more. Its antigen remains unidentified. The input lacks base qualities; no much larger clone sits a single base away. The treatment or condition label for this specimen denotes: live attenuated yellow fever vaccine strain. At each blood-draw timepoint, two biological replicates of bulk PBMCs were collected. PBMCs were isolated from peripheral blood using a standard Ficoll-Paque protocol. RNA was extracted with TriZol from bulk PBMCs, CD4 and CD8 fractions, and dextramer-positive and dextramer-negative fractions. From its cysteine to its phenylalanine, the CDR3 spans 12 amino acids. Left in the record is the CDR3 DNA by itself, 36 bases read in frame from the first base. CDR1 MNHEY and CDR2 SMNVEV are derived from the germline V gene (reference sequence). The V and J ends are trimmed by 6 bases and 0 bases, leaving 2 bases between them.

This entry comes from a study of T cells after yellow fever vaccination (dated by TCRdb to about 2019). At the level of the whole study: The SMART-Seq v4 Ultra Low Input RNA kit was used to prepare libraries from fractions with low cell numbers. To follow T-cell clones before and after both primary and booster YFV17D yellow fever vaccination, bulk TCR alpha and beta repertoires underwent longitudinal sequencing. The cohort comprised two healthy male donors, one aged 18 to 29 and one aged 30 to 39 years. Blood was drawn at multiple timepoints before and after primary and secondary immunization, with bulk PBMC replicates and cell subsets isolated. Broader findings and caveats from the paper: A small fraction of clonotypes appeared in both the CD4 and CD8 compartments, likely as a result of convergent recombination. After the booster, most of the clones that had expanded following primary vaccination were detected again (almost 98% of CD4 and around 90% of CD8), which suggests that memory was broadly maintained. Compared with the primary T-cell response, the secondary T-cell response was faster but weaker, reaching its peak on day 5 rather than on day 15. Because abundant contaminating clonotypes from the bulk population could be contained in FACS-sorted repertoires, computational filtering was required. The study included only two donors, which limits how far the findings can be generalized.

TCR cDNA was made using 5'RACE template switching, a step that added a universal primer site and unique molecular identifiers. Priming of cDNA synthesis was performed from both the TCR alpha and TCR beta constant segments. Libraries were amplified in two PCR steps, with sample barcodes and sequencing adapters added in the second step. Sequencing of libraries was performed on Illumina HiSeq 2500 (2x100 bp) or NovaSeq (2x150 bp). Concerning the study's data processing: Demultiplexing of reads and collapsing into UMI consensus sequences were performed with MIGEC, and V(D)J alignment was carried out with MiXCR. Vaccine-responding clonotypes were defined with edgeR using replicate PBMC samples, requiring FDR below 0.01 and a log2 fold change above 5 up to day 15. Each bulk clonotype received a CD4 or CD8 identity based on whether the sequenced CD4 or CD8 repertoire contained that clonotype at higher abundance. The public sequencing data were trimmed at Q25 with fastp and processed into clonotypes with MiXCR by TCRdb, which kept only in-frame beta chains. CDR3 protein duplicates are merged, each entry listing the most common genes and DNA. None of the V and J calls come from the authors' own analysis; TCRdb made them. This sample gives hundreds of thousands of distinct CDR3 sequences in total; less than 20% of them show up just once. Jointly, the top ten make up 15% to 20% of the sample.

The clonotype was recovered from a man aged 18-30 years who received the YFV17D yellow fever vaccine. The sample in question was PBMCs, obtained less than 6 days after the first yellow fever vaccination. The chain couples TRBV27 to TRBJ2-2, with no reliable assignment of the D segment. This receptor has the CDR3 CASSPNTGELFF. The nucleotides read TGTGCCAGCAGCCCGAACACCGGGGAGCTGTTTTTT.